These 15 T cell receptor beta chains were all obtained from the same sample, sequenced in a study of vaccination effects on CD4 cells after COVID-19. Assay: immunoSEQ multiplex PCR; the TCRdb copy retains only in-frame clones and omits some. The data hold 57,000 or so clones, with 78% observed a single time. Their specific antigens are unknown. An approximately 10-day culture period preceded the isolation of CD4+ T cells. All study participants received two doses of BNT162b2 or mRNA-1273 vaccine. This sample comprised CD4+ T cells from PBMCs cultured without peptide, obtained after COVID-19 vaccination. The receptor source for this set is a human donor who received a COVID-19 vaccine.

This clone was seen more than once but under ten times. J is TRBJ1-2 and V is TRBV2; D possibly corresponds to TRBD1 (6 bases). This CDR3 contains 15 residues. Germline values: CDR1 SNHLY, CDR2 FYNNEI. The ends were cut back, 5 bases at V and 2 bases at J, with 15 bases in the middle. The CDR3 loop reads CASSLRQAPNYGYTF. CDR3 in DNA: TGTGCCAGCAGTCTCAGACAGGCCCCCAACTATGGCTACACCTTC.

The sample holds a few counts of this clone. This sequence joins TRBV20-1 and TRBJ1-5; D uncertain. Germline V gene lookup returns CDR1 DFQATT and CDR2 SNEGSKA (reference sequence). V was trimmed by 1 base and J by 8 bases, leaving 6 bases between them. The CDR3 has 11 amino acids. The CDR3 loop reads CSARVGEPQHF. As DNA, the CDR3 is TGCAGTGCTAGAGTTGGGGAGCCCCAGCATTTT.

This clone was seen a handful of times. This chain uses TRBV14 with TRBJ2-1; D ambiguous. Trimming took 0 bases from V and 11 from J, leaving 8 bases between them. The germline V gene encodes CDR1 SGHDN and CDR2 FVKESK. CDR3 length: 12 residues. The CDR3 nucleotides read TGTGCCAGCAGCCAAGATCGATCGAAGCAGTTCTTC. Its protein product is CASSQDRSKQFF.

This clone was seen repeatedly, ten times or more. The V and J genes are TRBV6-1 and TRBJ1-2; D is undetermined. The germline CDR1 and CDR2 sequences are MNHNS and SASEGT. Trimming cost V 0 bases and J 3 bases, with 14 bases left between them. This CDR3 is 16 amino acids long. As DNA, the CDR3 is TGTGCCAGCAGTGAAGCGGTGGCCGAGTCCCACTATGGCTACACCTTC. Translated: CASSEAVAESHYGYTF.

This rearrangement joins TRBV18 to TRBJ1-2; TRBD1 aligns across 8 bases. V lost 5 bases, J lost 5 bases, and 16 bases stayed unmatched. This CDR3 region has 17 residues. Germline loops: CDR1 KGHSH, CDR2 LQKENI. The CDR3 spells CASSTYGQGLEDYGYTF. The CDR3 coding sequence is TGTGCCAGCTCAACTTACGGACAGGGCTTGGAGGATTATGGCTACACCTTC.

This clone was counted a few times. The rearrangement uses TRBV24-1 and TRBJ2-2; TRBD1 matches at 8 bases. The CDR3 contains 13 residues. Germline CDR1 KGHDR, CDR2 SFDVKD. V gave up 10 bases and J gave up 6 bases; unmatched junction bases: 6. CDR3 protein: CATQGAWAGELFF. CDR3 in DNA: TGTGCCACTCAGGGGGCGTGGGCCGGGGAGCTGTTTTTT.

This chain connects TRBV6-6 to TRBJ2-3; 7 bases fit TRBD2. V shed 5 bases, J shed 0 bases, and the junction held 11 bases outside the gene matches. The CDR3 runs 17 residues. From germline, CDR1 is MNHNY and CDR2 SVGAGI (reference sequence). The CDR3 is CASSLRPSGGSTDTQYF. The CDR3 nucleotides are TGTGCCAGCAGTCTTCGACCTAGCGGAGGAAGCACAGATACGCAGTATTTT.

This clone occurred a few times. J is TRBJ1-5 and V is TRBV7-9, with no clear D. The germline V gene has CDR1 SEHNR and CDR2 FQNEAQ (reference sequence). The CDR3 runs 15 residues. Trimming removed 5 bases at V and 1 base at J, with 12 bases between. CDR3 sequence: CASSPPGPSNQPQHF. For the CDR3, the DNA is TGTGCCAGCAGCCCTCCGGGCCCGAGCAATCAGCCCCAGCATTTT.

The chain employs TRBV29-1 and TRBJ2-1; 9 bases line up with TRBD1. CDR3 length: 18 amino acids. In germline, CDR1 is SQVTM, CDR2 ANQGSEA. V shed 0 bases and J 3 bases; nucleotides not matched to a gene: 12. CDR3 DNA sequence: TGCAGCGTTGAAGATGGGCTCAGGGGACAGGGATTCTACAATGAGCAGTTCTTC. This gives the protein CSVEDGLRGQGFYNEQFF.

The V and J genes are TRBV10-3 and TRBJ1-1; D not certain. This CDR3 is built from 13 residues. V lost 6 bases to trimming and J lost 1 base, with 9 bases between them. Germline CDR1 reads ENHRY; CDR2 reads SYGVKD. The CDR3 here is CAIRQIGNTEAFF. CDR3 coding DNA: TGTGCCATCAGACAGATCGGGAACACTGAAGCTTTCTTT.

This rearrangement joins TRBV9 to TRBJ2-2; the D is unclear. The CDR3 has 16 residues. Germline CDR1 reads SGDLS; CDR2 reads YYNGEE. V lost 3 bases to trimming and J lost 0 bases, with 12 bases between them. CDR3 sequence: CASSALGSANTGELFF. The CDR3 bases are TGTGCCAGCAGCGCTCTCGGCAGCGCGAACACCGGGGAGCTGTTTTTT.

This clone was observed a handful of times. V is TRBV6-5 and J is TRBJ1-2; D remains unclear. The germline gives CDR1 MNHEY, CDR2 SVGAGI. The CDR3 runs 12 residues. Trimming shortened V by 7 bases and J by 7 bases, and 13 bases separated the two germline ends. CDR3 sequence (DNA): TGTGCCAGCACCTACGGGGTGGGTGGCTACACCTTC. This sequence encodes CASTYGVGGYTF.

The V call is TRBV5-1, the J call TRBJ1-6, with a tentative D call TRBD1 (5 bases). The V end lost 2 bases, the J end lost 7 bases, and 13 bases lay between the germline ends. The germline V gene encodes CDR1 SGHRS and CDR2 YFSETQ. The CDR3 is 15 amino acids. For the CDR3, the DNA is TGCGCCAGCAGCTTCCCGGGACGTCCAAATTCACCCCTCCACTTT. Its translation is CASSFPGRPNSPLHF.

The genes are TRBV12-3 or TRBV12-4 and TRBJ1-3; D remains ambiguous. Trimming left V 7 bases short and J 0 bases short, with 4 bases between. CDR3 length: 12 amino acids. This CDR3 reads CASKTSGNTIYF. CDR3 bases: TGTGCCAGCAAGACCTCTGGAAACACCATATATTTT.

This chain connects TRBV3-1 (or the pseudogene TRBV3-2) to TRBJ1-1; no clear D. Trimming shortened V by 3 bases and J by 5 bases, and 4 bases separated the two germline ends. In germline, CDR1 is LGHDT, CDR2 YNNKEL (reference sequence). The CDR3 contains 11 residues. The CDR3 is CASSQRTEAFF. The DNA of the CDR3 is TGTGCCAGCAGCCAGCGTACTGAAGCTTTCTTT.